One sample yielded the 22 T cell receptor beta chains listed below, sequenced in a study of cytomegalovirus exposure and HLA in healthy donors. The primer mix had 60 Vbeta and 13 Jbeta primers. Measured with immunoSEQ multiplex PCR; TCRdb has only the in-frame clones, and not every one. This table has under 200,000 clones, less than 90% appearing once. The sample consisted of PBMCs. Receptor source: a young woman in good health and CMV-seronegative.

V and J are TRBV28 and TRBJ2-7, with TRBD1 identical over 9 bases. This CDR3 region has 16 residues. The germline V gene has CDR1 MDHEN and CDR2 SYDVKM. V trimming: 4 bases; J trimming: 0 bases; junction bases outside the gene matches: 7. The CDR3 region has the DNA TGTGCCAGCAGTTCTTACAGGGGGCCCGGCTCCTACGAGCAGTACTTC. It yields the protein CASSSYRGPGSYEQYF.

The CDR3 protein is CASIRQGGYGYTF. CDR3 coding DNA: TGTGCCAGTATAAGACAGGGGGGTTATGGCTACACCTTC. The rearrangement joins TRBV21-1 to TRBJ1-2; whether TRBD1, the table's D call, matches the DNA was not checked. TRBV21-1 represents a pseudogene. This CDR3 region has 13 residues.

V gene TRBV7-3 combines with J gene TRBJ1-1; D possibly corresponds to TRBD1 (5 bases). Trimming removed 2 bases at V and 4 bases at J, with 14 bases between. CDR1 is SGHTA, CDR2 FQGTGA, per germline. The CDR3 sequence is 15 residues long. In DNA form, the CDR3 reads TGTGCCAGCAGCTTAGGGTTGGCAGGGCCCACTGAAGCTTTCTTT. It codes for CASSLGLAGPTEAFF. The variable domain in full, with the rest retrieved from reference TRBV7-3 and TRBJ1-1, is GAGVSQTPSNKVTEKGKYVELRCDPISGHTALYWYRQSLGQGPEFLIYFQGTGAADDSGLPNDRFFAVRPEGSVSTLKIQRTERGDSAVYLCASSLGLAGPTEAFFGQGTRLTVV.

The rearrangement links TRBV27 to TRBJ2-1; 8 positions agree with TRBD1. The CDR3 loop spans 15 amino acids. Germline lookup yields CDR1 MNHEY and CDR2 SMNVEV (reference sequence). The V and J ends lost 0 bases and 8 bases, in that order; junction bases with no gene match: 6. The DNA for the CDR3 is TGTGCCAGCAGTTTATCCAGGGGGCGCGGGGATGAGCAGTTCTTC. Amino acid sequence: CASSLSRGRGDEQFF.

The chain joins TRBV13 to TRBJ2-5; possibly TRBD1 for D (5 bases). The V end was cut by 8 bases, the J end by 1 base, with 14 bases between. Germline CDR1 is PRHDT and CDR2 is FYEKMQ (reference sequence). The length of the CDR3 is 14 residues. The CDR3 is CASLRVSTQETQYF. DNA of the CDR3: TGTGCCAGCCTCAGGGTCAGCACCCAAGAGACCCAGTACTTC.

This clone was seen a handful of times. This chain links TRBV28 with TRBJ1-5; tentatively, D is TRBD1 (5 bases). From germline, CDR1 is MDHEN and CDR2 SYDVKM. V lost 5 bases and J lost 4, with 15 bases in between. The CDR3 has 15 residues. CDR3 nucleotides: TGTGCCAGCAGTATGGGACTCAACTTAAATCAGCCCCAGCATTTT. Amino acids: CASSMGLNLNQPQHF. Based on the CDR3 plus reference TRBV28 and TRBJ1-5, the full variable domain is DVKVTQSSRYLVKRTGEKVFLECVQDMDHENMFWYRQDPGLGLRLIYFSYDVKMKEKGDIPEGYSVSREKKERFSLILESASTNQTSMYLCASSMGLNLNQPQHFGDGTRLSIL.

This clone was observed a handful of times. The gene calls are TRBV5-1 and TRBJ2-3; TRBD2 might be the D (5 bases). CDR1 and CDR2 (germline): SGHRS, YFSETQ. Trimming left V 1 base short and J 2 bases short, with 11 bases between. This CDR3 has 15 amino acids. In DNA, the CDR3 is TGCGCCAGCAGCTTGAGCGGACTTTCCACAGATACGCAGTATTTT. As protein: CASSLSGLSTDTQYF.

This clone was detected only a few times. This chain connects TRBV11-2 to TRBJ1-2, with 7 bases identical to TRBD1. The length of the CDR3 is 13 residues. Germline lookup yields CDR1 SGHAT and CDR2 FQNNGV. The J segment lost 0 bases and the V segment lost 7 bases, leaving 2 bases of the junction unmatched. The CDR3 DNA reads TGTGCCAGCACAGGGGGACCTAACTATGGCTACACCTTC. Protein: CASTGGPNYGYTF.

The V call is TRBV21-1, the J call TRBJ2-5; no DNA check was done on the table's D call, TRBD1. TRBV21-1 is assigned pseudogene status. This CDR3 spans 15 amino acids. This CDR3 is CASTSSAGYQETQYF. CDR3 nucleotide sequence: TGTGCCAGCACCTCATCCGCAGGGTACCAAGAGACCCAGTACTTC.

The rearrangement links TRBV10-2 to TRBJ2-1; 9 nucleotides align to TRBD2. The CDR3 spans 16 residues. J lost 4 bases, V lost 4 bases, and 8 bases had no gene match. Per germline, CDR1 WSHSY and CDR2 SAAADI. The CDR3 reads CASSGLAGVAYNEQFF. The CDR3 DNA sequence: TGCGCCAGCAGTGGGTTAGCGGGGGTGGCTTACAATGAGCAGTTCTTC.

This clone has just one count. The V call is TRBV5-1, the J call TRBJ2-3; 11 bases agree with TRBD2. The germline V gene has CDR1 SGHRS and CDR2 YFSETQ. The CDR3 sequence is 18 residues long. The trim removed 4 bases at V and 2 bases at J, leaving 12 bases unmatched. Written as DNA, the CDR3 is TGCGCCAGCAGCAGGGGGGTAGGGACTAGCGGATCCACAGATACGCAGTATTTT. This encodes CASSRGVGTSGSTDTQYF.

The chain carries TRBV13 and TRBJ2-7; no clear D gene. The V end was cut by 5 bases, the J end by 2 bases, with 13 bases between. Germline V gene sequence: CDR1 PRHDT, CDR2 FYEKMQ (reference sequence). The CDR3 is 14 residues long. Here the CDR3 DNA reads TGTGCCAGCAGCCCCCCTCTAGTTGCCTACGAGCAGTACTTC. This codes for CASSPPLVAYEQYF.

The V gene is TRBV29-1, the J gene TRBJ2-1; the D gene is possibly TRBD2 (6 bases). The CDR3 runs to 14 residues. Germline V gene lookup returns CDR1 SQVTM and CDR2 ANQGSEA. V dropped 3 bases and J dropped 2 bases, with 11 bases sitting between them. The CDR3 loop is CSVDAGIAYNEQFF. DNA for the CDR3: TGCAGCGTTGATGCGGGGATCGCCTACAATGAGCAGTTCTTC.

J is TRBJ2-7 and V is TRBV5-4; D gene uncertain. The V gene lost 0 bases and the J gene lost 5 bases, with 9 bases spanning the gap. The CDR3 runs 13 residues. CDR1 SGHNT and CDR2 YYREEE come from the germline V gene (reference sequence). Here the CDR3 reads CASSLGLLDEQYF. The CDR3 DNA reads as TGTGCCAGCAGCTTGGGACTCCTCGACGAGCAGTACTTC.

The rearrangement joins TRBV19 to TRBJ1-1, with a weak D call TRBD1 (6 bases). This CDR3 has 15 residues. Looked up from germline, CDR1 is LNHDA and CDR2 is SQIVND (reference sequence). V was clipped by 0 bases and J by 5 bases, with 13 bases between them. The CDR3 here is CASSIEGGATTEAFF. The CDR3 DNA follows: TGTGCCAGTAGTATAGAAGGGGGGGCGACAACTGAAGCTTTCTTT.

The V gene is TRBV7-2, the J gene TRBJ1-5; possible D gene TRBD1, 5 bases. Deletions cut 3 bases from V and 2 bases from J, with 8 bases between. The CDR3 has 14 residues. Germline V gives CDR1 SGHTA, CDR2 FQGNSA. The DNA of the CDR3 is TGTGCCAGCAGCTTGACAGTGGGCAATCAGCCCCAGCATTTT. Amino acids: CASSLTVGNQPQHF. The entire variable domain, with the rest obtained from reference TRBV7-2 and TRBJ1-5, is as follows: GAGVSQSPSNKVTEKGKDVELRCDPISGHTALYWYRQSLGQGLEFLIYFQGNSAPDKSGLPSDRFSAERTGGSVSTLTIQRTQQEDSAVYLCASSLTVGNQPQHFGDGTRLSIL.

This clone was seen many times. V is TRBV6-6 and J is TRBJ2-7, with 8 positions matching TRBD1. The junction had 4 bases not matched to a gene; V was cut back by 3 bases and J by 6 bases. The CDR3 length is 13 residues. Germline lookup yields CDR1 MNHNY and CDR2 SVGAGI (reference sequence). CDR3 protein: CASSYLTGVEQYF. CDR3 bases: TGTGCCAGCAGTTATTTGACAGGGGTCGAGCAGTACTTC.

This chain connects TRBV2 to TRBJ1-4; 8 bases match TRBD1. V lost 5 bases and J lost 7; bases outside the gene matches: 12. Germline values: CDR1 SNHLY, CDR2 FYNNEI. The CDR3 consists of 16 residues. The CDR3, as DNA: TGTGCCAGCAGTCCCCTTAGACAGGGGATATTTGAAAAACTGTTTTTT. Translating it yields CASSPLRQGIFEKLFF.

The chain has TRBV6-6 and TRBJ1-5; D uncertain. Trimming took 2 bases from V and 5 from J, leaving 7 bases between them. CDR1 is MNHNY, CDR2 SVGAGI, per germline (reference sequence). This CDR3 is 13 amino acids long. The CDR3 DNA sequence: TGTGCCAGCAGTTACGACCAGGATCAGCCCCAGCATTTT. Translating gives CASSYDQDQPQHF.

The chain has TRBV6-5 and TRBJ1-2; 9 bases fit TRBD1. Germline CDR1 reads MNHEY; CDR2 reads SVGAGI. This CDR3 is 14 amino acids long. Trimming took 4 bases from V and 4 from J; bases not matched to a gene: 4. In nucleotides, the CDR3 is TGTGCCAGCAGTTGGACAGGGGATTCCTATGGCTACACCTTC. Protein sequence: CASSWTGDSYGYTF.

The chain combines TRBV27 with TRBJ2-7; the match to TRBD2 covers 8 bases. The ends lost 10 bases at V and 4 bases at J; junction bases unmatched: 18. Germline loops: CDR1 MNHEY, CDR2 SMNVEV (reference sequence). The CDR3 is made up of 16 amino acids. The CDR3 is CANGGGRGWTGYEQYF. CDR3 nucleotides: TGTGCCAACGGGGGGGGGAGGGGATGGACGGGTTACGAGCAGTACTTC.

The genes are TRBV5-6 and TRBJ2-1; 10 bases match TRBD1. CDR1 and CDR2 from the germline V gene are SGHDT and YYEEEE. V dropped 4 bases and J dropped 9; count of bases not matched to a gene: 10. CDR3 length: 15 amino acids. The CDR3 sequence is CASSPGTGAIVEQFF. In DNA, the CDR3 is TGTGCCAGCAGCCCCGGGACAGGGGCAATAGTTGAGCAGTTCTTC.